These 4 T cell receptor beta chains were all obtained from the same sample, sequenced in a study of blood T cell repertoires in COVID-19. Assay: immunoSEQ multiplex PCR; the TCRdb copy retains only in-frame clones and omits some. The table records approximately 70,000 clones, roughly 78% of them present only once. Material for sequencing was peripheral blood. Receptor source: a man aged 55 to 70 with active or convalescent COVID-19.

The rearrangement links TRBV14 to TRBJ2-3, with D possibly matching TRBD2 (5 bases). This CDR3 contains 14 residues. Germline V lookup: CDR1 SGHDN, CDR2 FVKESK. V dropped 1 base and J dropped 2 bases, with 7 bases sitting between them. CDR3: CASSQGLNTDTQYF. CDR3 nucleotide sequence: TGTGCCAGCAGCCAAGGACTAAACACAGATACGCAGTATTTT.

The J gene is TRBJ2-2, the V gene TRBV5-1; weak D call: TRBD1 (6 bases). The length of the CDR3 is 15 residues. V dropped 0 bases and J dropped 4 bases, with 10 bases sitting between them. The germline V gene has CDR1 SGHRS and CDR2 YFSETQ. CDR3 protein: CASSLGDTTTGELFF. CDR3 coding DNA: TGCGCCAGCAGCTTGGGGGACACCACCACCGGGGAGCTGTTTTTT.

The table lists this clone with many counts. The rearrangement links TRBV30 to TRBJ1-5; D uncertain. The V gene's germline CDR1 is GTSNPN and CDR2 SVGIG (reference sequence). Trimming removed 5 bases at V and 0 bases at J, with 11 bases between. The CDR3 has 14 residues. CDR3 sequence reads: CAWGQSNSNQPQHF. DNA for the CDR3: TGTGCCTGGGGTCAAAGCAATAGCAATCAGCCCCAGCATTTT.

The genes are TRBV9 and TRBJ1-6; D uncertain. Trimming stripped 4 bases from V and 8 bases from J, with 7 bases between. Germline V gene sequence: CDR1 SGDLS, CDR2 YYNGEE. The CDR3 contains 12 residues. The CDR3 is CASSPLDSPLHF. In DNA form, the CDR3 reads TGTGCCAGCAGCCCCTTAGATTCACCCCTCCACTTT.